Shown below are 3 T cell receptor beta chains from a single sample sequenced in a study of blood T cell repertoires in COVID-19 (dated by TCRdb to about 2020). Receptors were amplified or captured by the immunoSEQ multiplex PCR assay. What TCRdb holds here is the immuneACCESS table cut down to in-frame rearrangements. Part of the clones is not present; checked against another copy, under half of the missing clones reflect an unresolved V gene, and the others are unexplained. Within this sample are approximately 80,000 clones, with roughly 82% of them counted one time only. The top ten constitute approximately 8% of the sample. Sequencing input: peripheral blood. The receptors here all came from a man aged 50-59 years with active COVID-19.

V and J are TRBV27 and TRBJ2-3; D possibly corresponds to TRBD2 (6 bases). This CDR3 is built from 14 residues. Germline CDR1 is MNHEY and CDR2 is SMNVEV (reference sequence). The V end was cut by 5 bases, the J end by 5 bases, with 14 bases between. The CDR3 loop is CASSNRDFLDTQYF. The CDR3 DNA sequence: TGTGCCAGCAGTAACCGGGACTTCTTAGATACGCAGTATTTT.

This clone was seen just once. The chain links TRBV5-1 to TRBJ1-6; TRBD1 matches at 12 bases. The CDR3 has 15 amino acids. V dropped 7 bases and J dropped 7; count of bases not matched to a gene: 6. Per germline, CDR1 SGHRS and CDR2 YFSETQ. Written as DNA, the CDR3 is TGCGCCAGCTCGGGACAGGGGGCAGGGAATTCACCCCTCCACTTT. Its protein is CASSGQGAGNSPLHF.

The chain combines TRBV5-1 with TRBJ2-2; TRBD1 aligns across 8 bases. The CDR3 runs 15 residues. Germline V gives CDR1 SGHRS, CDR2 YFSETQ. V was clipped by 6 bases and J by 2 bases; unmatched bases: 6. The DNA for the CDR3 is TGCGCCAGCAACCCCGGACAGGGAAACACCGGGGAGCTGTTTTTT. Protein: CASNPGQGNTGELFF. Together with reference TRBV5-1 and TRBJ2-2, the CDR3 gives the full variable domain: KAGVTQTPRYLIKTRGQQVTLSCSPISGHRSVSWYQQTPGQGLQFLFEYFSETQRNKGNFPGRFSGRQFSNSRSEMNVSTLELGDSALYLCASNPGQGNTGELFFGEGSRLTVL.